This entry concerns a single T cell receptor (beta chain). The sample belongs to a study of blood T cell repertoires in COVID-19. Study overall: Sites across the United States, Italy and Spain contributed samples from acute and convalescent COVID-19. From T cells, B-cell-depleted T cells, or PBMCs came the material, which was cDNA or gDNA.

In the original analysis: It was from reference gene primer amplification that nucleated cell counts were estimated. The assay was immunoSEQ multiplex PCR, and TCRdb's table has in-frame clones only and misses some. The V and J calls and clone size come from that table; D and trimming were worked out from the DNA. The data show fewer than 500,000 clones, more than 75% seen once. Trimming removed 4 bases from V and 9 bases from J; junction bases left unmatched: 5. CDR1 KGHDR and CDR2 SFDVKD come from the germline V gene. The length of the CDR3 is 14 residues. This TCR derives from a human donor with acute or convalescent COVID-19. The donor label of this sample is uncertain. J is TRBJ2-1 and V is TRBV24-1; 10 nucleotides agree with TRBD1. The sequencing sample was made of peripheral blood. Written as DNA, the CDR3 is TGTGCCACCAGTGACCATGGACAGGGGGGTGAGCAGTTCTTC. It encodes CATSDHGQGGEQFF.